This is a list of T cell receptor beta chains from one sample in a study of blood T cell repertoires in COVID-19. TCRdb's copy holds only in-frame clones and misses some; the assay was immunoSEQ multiplex PCR. The repertoire has 100,000 to 150,000 clones, around 87% of them found once; the top ten carry just under 30%. Specimen: peripheral blood. The source is a woman aged 70 to 79 with acute or convalescent COVID-19. The CDR3 runs from the conserved cysteine through the conserved F or W. Fields, in order: D gene, clone size, J gene, V gene, CDR3 protein, CDR3 DNA. D genes are given only for firm matches. Size values are once, few and many counts, or a class for expanded clones, and some rows have none.

d_call: .
clone_size: once
j_call: TRBJ2-3
v_call: TRBV5-6
cdr3_aa: CASLRVDTDTQYF
cdr3_nt: TGTGCCAGCCTTCGGGTGGACACAGATACGCAGTATTTT

d_call: .
clone_size: .
j_call: TRBJ2-6
v_call: TRBV3-1/TRBV3-2
cdr3_aa: CASSQDYPGSFTSGANVLTF
cdr3_nt: TGTGCCAGCAGCCAAGATTACCCAGGTTCGTTCACCTCTGGGGCCAACGTCCTGACTTTC

d_call: .
clone_size: once
j_call: TRBJ1-3
v_call: TRBV5-4
cdr3_aa: CASSPAPTTGNTIYF
cdr3_nt: TGTGCCAGCAGCCCGGCCCCGACAACTGGAAACACCATATATTTT

d_call: TRBD1
clone_size: .
j_call: TRBJ1-4
v_call: TRBV2
cdr3_aa: CASRWTGLVPANEKLFF
cdr3_nt: TGTGCCAGCCGATGGACAGGGCTCGTACCAGCTAATGAAAAACTGTTTTTT

d_call: TRBD1
clone_size: .
j_call: TRBJ2-1
v_call: TRBV7-7
cdr3_aa: CASSRDRVDEQFF
cdr3_nt: TGTGCCAGCAGCCGGGACAGGGTCGATGAGCAGTTCTTC

d_call: .
clone_size: .
j_call: TRBJ1-1
v_call: TRBV27
cdr3_aa: CASSLGTRSEAFF
cdr3_nt: TGTGCCAGCAGTTTAGGGACAAGGTCTGAAGCTTTCTTT

d_call: TRBD1
clone_size: .
j_call: TRBJ1-1
v_call: TRBV2
cdr3_aa: CASSRQGGTEAFF
cdr3_nt: TGTGCCAGCAGTCGACAGGGGGGAACTGAAGCTTTCTTT

d_call: .
clone_size: .
j_call: TRBJ2-4
v_call: TRBV9
cdr3_aa: CASSVAGTKNIQYF
cdr3_nt: TGTGCCAGCAGCGTCGCCGGGACTAAAAACATTCAGTACTTC

d_call: .
clone_size: .
j_call: TRBJ2-1
v_call: TRBV30
cdr3_aa: CAWRNFRGQFF
cdr3_nt: TGTGCCTGGAGGAATTTTCGGGGGCAGTTCTTC

d_call: .
clone_size: .
j_call: TRBJ1-2
v_call: TRBV15
cdr3_aa: CATSRVWQGYGYTF
cdr3_nt: TGTGCCACCAGCAGAGTCTGGCAGGGATATGGCTACACCTTC

d_call: .
clone_size: .
j_call: TRBJ1-1
v_call: TRBV6-5
cdr3_aa: CASSARDTKPEAFF
cdr3_nt: TGTGCCAGCAGCGCCCGCGACACCAAGCCCGAAGCTTTCTTT

d_call: .
clone_size: once
j_call: TRBJ2-1
v_call: TRBV6-5
cdr3_aa: CASQGYNEQFF
cdr3_nt: TGTGCCAGCCAGGGTTACAATGAGCAGTTCTTC

d_call: TRBD1
clone_size: .
j_call: TRBJ1-3
v_call: TRBV19
cdr3_aa: CASSPQWTGLRRGNTIYF
cdr3_nt: TGTGCCAGTAGCCCCCAATGGACAGGGTTGCGGAGGGGAAACACCATATATTTT

d_call: TRBD1
clone_size: .
j_call: TRBJ1-1
v_call: TRBV2
cdr3_aa: CASTGQLSAEQVFF
cdr3_nt: TGTGCCAGCACGGGACAGCTATCCGCCGAACAAGTTTTCTTT

d_call: .
clone_size: few
j_call: TRBJ2-7
v_call: TRBV21-1
cdr3_aa: CASRAVCEQYF
cdr3_nt: TGTGCCAGCAGGGCCGTTTGCGAGCAGTACTTC

d_call: .
clone_size: .
j_call: TRBJ2-3
v_call: TRBV11-2
cdr3_aa: CASSLGVRSTYF
cdr3_nt: TGTGCCAGCAGCTTAGGAGTCCGGAGTACGTATTTT

d_call: .
clone_size: .
j_call: TRBJ2-6
v_call: TRBV29-1
cdr3_aa: CSVGSSGANVLTF
cdr3_nt: TGCAGCGTTGGTTCTTCTGGGGCCAACGTCCTGACTTTC

d_call: .
clone_size: .
j_call: TRBJ1-2
v_call: TRBV19
cdr3_aa: CASSIVGPAHTLWGYTF
cdr3_nt: TGTGCCAGTAGTATAGTGGGGCCAGCACACACCCTATGGGGCTACACCTTC

d_call: .
clone_size: .
j_call: TRBJ2-5
v_call: TRBV5-6
cdr3_aa: CASSLANGHYQETQYF
cdr3_nt: TGTGCCAGCAGCTTGGCAAATGGACATTACCAAGAGACCCAGTACTTC

d_call: .
clone_size: .
j_call: TRBJ1-1
v_call: TRBV10-1
cdr3_aa: CASSGWGAGTEAFF
cdr3_nt: TGCGCCAGCAGTGGCTGGGGCGCCGGCACTGAAGCTTTCTTT

d_call: TRBD1
clone_size: once
j_call: TRBJ2-1
v_call: TRBV11-2
cdr3_aa: CASSHGTGSNEQFF
cdr3_nt: TGTGCCAGCAGCCACGGGACAGGGAGTAATGAGCAGTTCTTC

d_call: .
clone_size: .
j_call: TRBJ1-1
v_call: TRBV29-1
cdr3_aa: CSVEDSMNTEAFF
cdr3_nt: TGCAGCGTCGAGGACAGCATGAACACTGAAGCTTTCTTT

d_call: TRBD1
clone_size: .
j_call: TRBJ1-6
v_call: TRBV3-1/TRBV3-2
cdr3_aa: CASSRPGTGVSYNSPLHF
cdr3_nt: TGTGCCAGCAGCCGTCCCGGGACAGGAGTCTCCTATAATTCACCCCTCCACTTT

d_call: .
clone_size: .
j_call: TRBJ2-3
v_call: TRBV7-9
cdr3_aa: CASSSTKGTDTQYF
cdr3_nt: TGTGCCAGCAGCTCGACTAAAGGGACAGATACGCAGTATTTT

d_call: .
clone_size: .
j_call: TRBJ1-2
v_call: TRBV10-2
cdr3_aa: CASSGGSPRNYGYTF
cdr3_nt: TGCGCCAGCAGTGGTGGGTCTCCGAGGAACTATGGCTACACCTTC

d_call: TRBD2
clone_size: .
j_call: TRBJ2-1
v_call: TRBV28
cdr3_aa: CASSSVAGGHEQFF
cdr3_nt: TGTGCCAGCAGTTCCGTAGCGGGGGGCCATGAGCAGTTCTTC

d_call: TRBD1
clone_size: .
j_call: TRBJ2-3
v_call: TRBV6-5
cdr3_aa: CASSPTGVTDTQYF
cdr3_nt: TGTGCCAGCAGTCCGACAGGGGTGACAGATACGCAGTATTTT

d_call: .
clone_size: .
j_call: TRBJ1-5
v_call: TRBV29-1
cdr3_aa: CSVALTGTNQPQHF
cdr3_nt: TGCAGCGTTGCCCTAACAGGGACCAATCAGCCCCAGCATTTT

d_call: .
clone_size: .
j_call: TRBJ2-7
v_call: TRBV28
cdr3_aa: CASSPWGQGVSYEQYF
cdr3_nt: TGTGCCAGCAGCCCCTGGGGGCAGGGCGTCTCCTACGAGCAGTACTTC

d_call: .
clone_size: .
j_call: TRBJ2-3
v_call: TRBV10-3
cdr3_aa: CAVLGDTQYF
cdr3_nt: TGTGCCGTCCTCGGAGATACGCAGTATTTT

d_call: .
clone_size: .
j_call: TRBJ2-3
v_call: TRBV6-6
cdr3_aa: CASGTWGGTDTQYF
cdr3_nt: TGTGCCAGCGGGACGTGGGGGGGCACAGATACGCAGTATTTT

d_call: TRBD1
clone_size: .
j_call: TRBJ2-2
v_call: TRBV24-1
cdr3_aa: CATSDPTGAGGELFF
cdr3_nt: TGTGCCACCAGTGACCCGACAGGGGCGGGCGGGGAGCTGTTTTTT

d_call: .
clone_size: .
j_call: TRBJ2-7
v_call: TRBV27
cdr3_aa: CASRGDRISYEQYF
cdr3_nt: TGTGCCAGCAGAGGAGACAGGATCTCCTACGAGCAGTACTTC

d_call: .
clone_size: .
j_call: TRBJ2-2
v_call: TRBV11-2
cdr3_aa: CASSPRGGLSRTGELFF
cdr3_nt: TGTGCCAGCAGCCCAAGGGGGGGACTAAGTAGAACCGGGGAGCTGTTTTTT

d_call: TRBD2
clone_size: .
j_call: TRBJ2-3
v_call: TRBV7-3
cdr3_aa: CASSSLAGGNTDTQYF
cdr3_nt: TGTGCCAGCAGCTCTCTAGCGGGGGGCAACACAGATACGCAGTATTTT

d_call: TRBD1
clone_size: .
j_call: TRBJ1-1
v_call: TRBV6-2/TRBV6-3
cdr3_aa: CASSYRPGGTEAFF
cdr3_nt: TGTGCCAGCAGTTATCGGCCAGGGGGGACTGAAGCTTTCTTT

d_call: .
clone_size: .
j_call: TRBJ1-4
v_call: TRBV14
cdr3_aa: CASSHSFGNEKLFF
cdr3_nt: TGTGCCAGCAGCCATTCTTTCGGTAATGAAAAACTGTTTTTT

d_call: .
clone_size: few
j_call: TRBJ2-3
v_call: TRBV30
cdr3_aa: CACGPGGTDTQYF
cdr3_nt: TGTGCCTGCGGGCCGGGAGGCACAGATACGCAGTATTTT

d_call: TRBD1
clone_size: .
j_call: TRBJ1-4
v_call: TRBV28
cdr3_aa: CASSYGQGRPTNEKLFF
cdr3_nt: TGTGCCAGCAGTTACGGACAGGGACGGCCAACTAATGAAAAACTGTTTTTT

d_call: TRBD1
clone_size: .
j_call: TRBJ1-2
v_call: TRBV6-5
cdr3_aa: CASSRLGQKFISYTF
cdr3_nt: TGTGCCAGCAGCCGCTTGGGACAGAAGTTTATCAGCTACACCTTC

d_call: .
clone_size: few
j_call: TRBJ1-1
v_call: TRBV6-5
cdr3_aa: CASSYGQVNTEAFF
cdr3_nt: TGTGCCAGCAGTTATGGGCAGGTTAACACTGAAGCTTTCTTT

d_call: .
clone_size: .
j_call: TRBJ2-3
v_call: TRBV2
cdr3_aa: CASIGVWSSTDTQYF
cdr3_nt: TGTGCCAGCATCGGAGTTTGGTCTAGCACAGATACGCAGTATTTT

d_call: .
clone_size: .
j_call: TRBJ1-3
v_call: TRBV19
cdr3_aa: CASSTGHSGNTIYF
cdr3_nt: TGTGCCAGTAGTACCGGACACTCTGGAAACACCATATATTTT

d_call: .
clone_size: .
j_call: TRBJ1-6
v_call: TRBV28
cdr3_aa: CASNLGGSYNSPLHF
cdr3_nt: TGTGCCAGCAACCTTGGGGGGTCCTATAATTCACCCCTCCACTTT

d_call: TRBD2
clone_size: .
j_call: TRBJ2-1
v_call: TRBV10-1
cdr3_aa: CASSEAGAYNEQFF
cdr3_nt: TGCGCCAGCAGTGAAGCGGGGGCTTACAATGAGCAGTTCTTC